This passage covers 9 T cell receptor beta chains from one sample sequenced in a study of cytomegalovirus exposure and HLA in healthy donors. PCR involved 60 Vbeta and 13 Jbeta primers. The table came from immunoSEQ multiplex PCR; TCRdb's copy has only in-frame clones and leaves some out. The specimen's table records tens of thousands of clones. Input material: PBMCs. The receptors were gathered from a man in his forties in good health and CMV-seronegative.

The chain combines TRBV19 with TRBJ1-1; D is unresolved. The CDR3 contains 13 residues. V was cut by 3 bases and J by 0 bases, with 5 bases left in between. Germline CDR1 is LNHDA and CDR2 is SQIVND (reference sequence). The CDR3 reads CASSINMNTEAFF. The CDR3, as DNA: TGTGCCAGTAGTATTAACATGAACACTGAAGCTTTCTTT.

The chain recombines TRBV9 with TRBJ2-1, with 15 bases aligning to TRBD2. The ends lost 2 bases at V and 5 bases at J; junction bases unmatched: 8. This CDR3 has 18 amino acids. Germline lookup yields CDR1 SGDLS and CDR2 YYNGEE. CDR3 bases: TGTGCCAGCAGCGTCGGACTAGCGGGGGGGCCGAAGGACAATGAGCAGTTCTTC. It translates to CASSVGLAGGPKDNEQFF.

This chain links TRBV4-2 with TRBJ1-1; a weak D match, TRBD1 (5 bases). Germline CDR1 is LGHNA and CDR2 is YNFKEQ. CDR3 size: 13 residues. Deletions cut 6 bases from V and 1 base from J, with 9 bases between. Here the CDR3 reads CASRSQGNTEAFF. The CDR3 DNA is TGTGCCAGCAGGAGTCAGGGGAACACTGAAGCTTTCTTT.

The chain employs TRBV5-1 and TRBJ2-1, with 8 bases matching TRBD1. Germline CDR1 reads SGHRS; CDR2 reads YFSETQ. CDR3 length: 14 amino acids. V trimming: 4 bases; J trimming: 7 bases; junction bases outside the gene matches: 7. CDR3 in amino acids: CASSTGQGQNEQFF. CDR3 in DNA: TGCGCCAGCAGCACCGGACAGGGCCAAAATGAGCAGTTCTTC.

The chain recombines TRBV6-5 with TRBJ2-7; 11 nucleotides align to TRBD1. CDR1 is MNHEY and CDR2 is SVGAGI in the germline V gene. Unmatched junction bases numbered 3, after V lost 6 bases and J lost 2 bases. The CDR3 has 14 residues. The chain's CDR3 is CASSQGQGAYEQYF. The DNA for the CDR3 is TGTGCCAGCAGCCAGGGACAGGGGGCCTACGAGCAGTACTTC.

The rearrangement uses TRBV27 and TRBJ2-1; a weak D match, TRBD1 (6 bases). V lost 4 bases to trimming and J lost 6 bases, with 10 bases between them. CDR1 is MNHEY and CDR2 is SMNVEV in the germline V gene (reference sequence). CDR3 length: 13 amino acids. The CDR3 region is CASSSGQINEQFF. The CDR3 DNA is TGTGCCAGCAGTTCTGGACAGATCAATGAGCAGTTCTTC.

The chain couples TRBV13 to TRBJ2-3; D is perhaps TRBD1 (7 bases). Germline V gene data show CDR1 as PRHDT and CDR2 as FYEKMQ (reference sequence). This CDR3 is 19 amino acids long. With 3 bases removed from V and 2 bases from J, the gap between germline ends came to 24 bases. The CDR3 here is CASSFYSGGGLDFTDTQYF. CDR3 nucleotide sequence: TGTGCCAGCAGCTTCTATAGCGGAGGGGGCCTGGATTTCACAGATACGCAGTATTTT. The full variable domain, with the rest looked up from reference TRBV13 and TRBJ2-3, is AAGVIQSPRHLIKEKRETATLKCYPIPRHDTVYWYQQGPGQDPQFLISFYEKMQSDKGSIPDRFSAQQFSDYHSELNMSSLELGDSALYFCASSFYSGGGLDFTDTQYFGPGTRLTVL.

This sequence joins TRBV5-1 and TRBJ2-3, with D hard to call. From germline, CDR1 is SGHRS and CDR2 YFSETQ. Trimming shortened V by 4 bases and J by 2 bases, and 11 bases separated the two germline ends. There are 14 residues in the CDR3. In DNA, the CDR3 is TGCGCCAGCAGCCCCACGACTTCCACAGATACGCAGTATTTT. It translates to CASSPTTSTDTQYF.

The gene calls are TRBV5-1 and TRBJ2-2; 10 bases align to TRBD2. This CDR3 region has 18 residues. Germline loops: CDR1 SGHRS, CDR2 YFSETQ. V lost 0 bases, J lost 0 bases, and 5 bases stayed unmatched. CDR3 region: CASSLVLAGGANTGELFF. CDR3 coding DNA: TGCGCCAGCAGCTTGGTCTTAGCGGGGGGCGCGAACACCGGGGAGCTGTTTTTT.